This note documents a single T cell receptor beta chain sequence. Its specificity is unknown. The same CDR3 can be traced to other DNA sequences in this sample. The sample originates from a study of shared clonotypes between healthy human individuals. The overall study: The cohort comprised a couple of women and a few men. Their ages spanned 18 to 49 years. Study-level findings and limits: The naive CD4 repertoires of a few donors were compared, and roughly 5.1% of clonotypes were shared. The generation probabilities recorded for non-shared clonotypes fell below those of clonotypes shared by all four donors.

Every immunoSEQ plate was one replicate of a subset's evenly spread DNA. Sequenced by immunoSEQ multiplex PCR; TCRdb stores in-frame clones only, minus some. The table records roughly 1,000,000 clones, around three quarters of them present only once. The CDR3 totals 14 residues. Germline CDR1 SGHRS, CDR2 YFSETQ. V was pared by 1 base and J by 1 base, with 8 bases between. The chain couples TRBV5-1 to TRBJ2-5; D assignment may be TRBD1 or TRBD2 (5 bases each). Input material: memory CD4+ T cells from PBMCs. As for subset: CD45RA-negative fraction. The clonotype originates from a man aged 18 to 30 in good health. Some clones in this sample may be carry-over from other donors' samples. The CDR3 spells CASSLSGTQETQYF. CDR3 bases: TGCGCCAGCAGCTTGTCCGGGACCCAAGAGACCCAGTACTTC.